The rows below give T cell receptor beta chains drawn from one sample of a study of blood T cell repertoires in COVID-19. Produced via immunoSEQ multiplex PCR; TCRdb's table is partial and in-frame only. The data contain 120,000 to 150,000 clones, about 83% of them singletons. Material for sequencing was peripheral blood. These receptors were taken from a human donor in a cohort sampled during active COVID-19. CDR3s include the opening cysteine and the closing phenylalanine or tryptophan. A D gene is named only where the DNA matches it firmly. Clone size appears in some rows only: once, few, many, or a class for an expanded clone.

NA,TRBJ2-7,TRBV5-1,TRBD1,TGCGCCAGCAGCTCCTCGGGACAGGGCCTCTCGGAGCAGTACTTC,CASSSSGQGLSEQYF
NA,TRBJ2-1,TRBV29-1,TRBD2,TGCAGCGTTGATAGTCGCGGGGGGAACAATGAGCAGTTCTTC,CSVDSRGGNNEQFF
NA,TRBJ2-1,TRBV19,TRBD2,TGTGCCAGTAGTCCGGGACTAGTGAATAGTGAGCAGTTCTTC,CASSPGLVNSEQFF
NA,TRBJ1-2,TRBV5-8,NA,TGTGCCAGCAGCTTGTCCGGTGGCTACACCTTC,CASSLSGGYTF
NA,TRBJ2-5,TRBV18,NA,TGTGCCAGCTCACCCCCCGGGGTTCAAGAGACCCAGTACTTC,CASSPPGVQETQYF
once,TRBJ2-7,TRBV5-8,TRBD1,TGTGCCAGCAGCTTGGTGGCAGGGGGCTCCTACGAGCAGTACTTC,CASSLVAGGSYEQYF
NA,TRBJ2-2,TRBV5-4,NA,TGTGCCAGCAGCTCGGAAGCGGCCACCGGGGAGCTGTTTTTT,CASSSEAATGELFF
few,TRBJ2-1,TRBV19,NA,TGTGCCAGTAGGCGGAGCGGGCTTTCCTACAATGAGCAGTTCTTC,CASRRSGLSYNEQFF
NA,TRBJ2-1,TRBV2,TRBD2,TGTGCCAGCAGTGAGGCTAGCGGGAGGGCCGGGGAGCAGTTCTTC,CASSEASGRAGEQFF
once,TRBJ2-3,TRBV28,TRBD2,TGTGCCAGCATCGAAACTAGCGGGGTTCACACAGATACGCAGTATTTT,CASIETSGVHTDTQYF
NA,TRBJ1-5,TRBV3-1/TRBV3-2,NA,TGTGCCAGCAGCCAATCCGGGAGAGATCAGCCCCAGCATTTT,CASSQSGRDQPQHF
NA,TRBJ2-5,TRBV7-2,TRBD2,TGTGCCAGCAGCCCAAGGGCTAGCGGGGTGCGTGGCCAGTACTTC,CASSPRASGVRGQYF
NA,TRBJ1-6,TRBV7-9,TRBD1,TGTGCCAGCAGCCCAGGGACAGTCTCACCCCTCCACTTT,CASSPGTVSPLHF
NA,TRBJ2-2,TRBV10-2,NA,TGCGCCAGCAGTGTACTACCACGGACCGGGGAGCTGTTTTTT,CASSVLPRTGELFF
once,TRBJ1-1,TRBV7-9,NA,TGTGCCAGCAGCCCGTCTGGCAGGGAGAACACTGAAGCTTTCTTT,CASSPSGRENTEAFF
NA,TRBJ1-6,TRBV6-6,NA,TGTGCCAGCACCCTCAGACAGAAGGGTTCACCCCTCCACTTT,CASTLRQKGSPLHF
NA,TRBJ2-7,TRBV21-1,NA,TGTGCCAGCAGATGCACACGATTCTCCTACGAGCAGTACTTC,CASRCTRFSYEQYF
NA,TRBJ1-2,TRBV28,TRBD1,TGTGCCAGCAGTGCTCACTCTTTAGGGACAGGGGACTATGGCTACACCTTC,CASSAHSLGTGDYGYTF
once,TRBJ2-2,TRBV11-2,TRBD2,TGTGCCAGCAGCTCACTAGCGGGAGGGGGCCGGGAGCTGTTTTTT,CASSSLAGGGRELFF
few,TRBJ1-2,TRBV3-1/TRBV3-2,NA,TGTGCCAGCAGCCTCGGGACAAACAACTATGGCTACACCTTC,CASSLGTNNYGYTF
NA,TRBJ2-1,TRBV27,NA,TGTGCCAGCAGAACTGCCTTGTATGAGCAGTTCTTC,CASRTALYEQFF
NA,TRBJ1-6,TRBV9,NA,TGTGCCAGCAGCGTAGAAAACCAAATTCGGGATAATTCACCCCTCCACTTT,CASSVENQIRDNSPLHF
NA,TRBJ2-7,TRBV10-3,NA,TGTGCCATCAGTGATTGGGGGGGGCCCGCCTACGAGCAGTACTTC,CAISDWGGPAYEQYF
NA,TRBJ2-1,TRBV7-8,NA,TGTGCCAGCACCCCCCCCAACCCCTACCAGACTATAAACTACAATGAGCAGTTCTTC,CASTPPNPYQTINYNEQFF
large,TRBJ1-2,TRBV25-1,NA,TGTGCCAGCAGTGAAACCGCGCCCACTAACTATGGCTACACCTTC,CASSETAPTNYGYTF
NA,TRBJ2-2,TRBV27,TRBD2,TGTGCCAGCAGTTTATTTAGCGGGAGTTACACCGGGGAGCTGTTTTTT,CASSLFSGSYTGELFF
NA,TRBJ2-5,TRBV24-1,TRBD1,TGTGCCACCAGAGGACAGGGGGCGCGGGAGACCCAGTACTTC,CATRGQGARETQYF
NA,TRBJ1-5,TRBV2,TRBD1,TGTGCCAGCAGTGACAGGGGGACCGTAAGCAATCAGCCCCAGCATTTT,CASSDRGTVSNQPQHF
NA,TRBJ1-6,TRBV5-1,NA,TGCGCCAGCAGGGACCTGGGGCATTCACCCCTCCACTTT,CASRDLGHSPLHF
once,TRBJ1-5,TRBV29-1,NA,TGCAGCGTTGGGGAGGGCATCAATCAGCCCCAGCATTTT,CSVGEGINQPQHF
NA,TRBJ1-4,TRBV9,NA,TGTGCCAGCAGCGCCTTCGGGGGGCAGGGAGGCGAAAAACTGTTTTTT,CASSAFGGQGGEKLFF
few,TRBJ2-2,TRBV11-3,NA,TGTGCCAGCAGCTCCGACAGGAACACCGGGGAGCTGTTTTTT,CASSSDRNTGELFF
NA,TRBJ2-7,TRBV6-5,NA,TGTGCCAGCAGTTACGACAGGATTTTACGTGAGCAGTACTTC,CASSYDRILREQYF
NA,TRBJ2-3,TRBV5-6,TRBD2,TGTGCCAGCAGCGGGACTAGCGGGAGTTCAGATACGCAGTATTTT,CASSGTSGSSDTQYF
NA,TRBJ2-2,TRBV7-2,TRBD1,TGTGCCAGCAGCTTAGTCTGGGGACAGGACGACACCGGGGAGCTGTTTTTT,CASSLVWGQDDTGELFF
NA,TRBJ1-1,TRBV6-5,NA,TGTGCCAGCAGGGAGGGATCATGGACTGAAGCTTTCTTT,CASREGSWTEAFF
NA,TRBJ1-2,TRBV7-3,NA,TGTGCCAGCAGCCCGAATCCGCAGGGGAAATATGGCTACACCTTC,CASSPNPQGKYGYTF
NA,TRBJ1-3,TRBV28,NA,TGTGCCACCTGGCCGAATTACTCTGGAAACACCATATATTTT,CATWPNYSGNTIYF
NA,TRBJ1-2,TRBV27,TRBD1,TGTGCCAGCAGTTTATCCTGGACAGGCTATGGCTACACCTTC,CASSLSWTGYGYTF
NA,TRBJ1-2,TRBV4-2,NA,TGTGCCAGCAGCCAAGAGGGGGGGCAACCCTATGGCTACACCTTC,CASSQEGGQPYGYTF
once,TRBJ1-2,TRBV28,NA,TGTGCCAGCAGCTATGTAGGGGCAAATAACTATGGCTACACCTTC,CASSYVGANNYGYTF
few,TRBJ1-5,TRBV2,NA,TGTGCCAGCAGTGTAAGCGTCGAGCAGCCCCAGCATTTT,CASSVSVEQPQHF
NA,TRBJ2-3,TRBV7-9,NA,TGTGCCAGCAGAGAGCGGTCAAGAGTCCTCACAGATACGCAGTATTTT,CASRERSRVLTDTQYF
NA,TRBJ2-5,TRBV5-1,TRBD1,TGCGCCAGCATCCCCGGGACAGGGATTTGGGAGACCCAGTACTTC,CASIPGTGIWETQYF
NA,TRBJ2-2,TRBV10-3,TRBD1,TGTGCCATCAGTGAGAGGGCAGGGGGCGGGGCCGGGGAGCTGTTTTTT,CAISERAGGGAGELFF